The rows below give T cell receptor beta chains drawn from one sample of a study of graft-versus-host responses after intestinal transplantation. TCRdb keeps only in-frame clones here, not all; method: immunoSEQ multiplex PCR. The sample has more than 90,000 clones, roughly 91% seen once. What these receptors recognize is not known. The specimen comprised unstimulated CD8+ T cells sorted from spleen or lymph node cells, sampled before intestinal transplant. The receptor set was obtained from a human donor who received an intestinal transplant. The CDR3 runs from the conserved cysteine through the conserved F or W. A D gene is named only where the DNA matches it firmly. Not every row has a clone size; where given, it reads once, few, many or a size class.

d_call j_call v_call clone_size cdr3_aa cdr3_nt
NA TRBJ1-5 TRBV4-1 NA CASSAHRDNQPQHF TGCGCCAGCAGCGCACACAGGGACAATCAGCCCCAGCATTTT
TRBD1 TRBJ2-1 TRBV4-1 NA CASSHPGTGGSDEQFF TGCGCCAGCAGCCACCCCGGGACAGGGGGCTCCGATGAGCAGTTCTTC
TRBD2 TRBJ2-1 TRBV5-1 NA CASSLSGGAGSYNEQFF TGCGCCAGCAGCTTGAGCGGGGGGGCAGGATCCTACAATGAGCAGTTCTTC
NA TRBJ1-1 TRBV11-2 NA CASSFGQNTEAFF TGTGCCAGCAGCTTTGGGCAGAACACTGAAGCTTTCTTT
TRBD1 TRBJ1-2 TRBV9 NA CASSGQGAGYTF TGTGCCAGCAGCGGACAGGGGGCTGGCTACACCTTC
TRBD2 TRBJ2-7 TRBV7-9 NA CASSLGTSVYEQYF TGTGCCAGCAGCTTAGGTACTAGCGTATACGAGCAGTACTTC
NA TRBJ2-7 TRBV7-8 few CASSTSGRSSYEQYF TGTGCCAGCAGCACCTCGGGTCGGAGCTCCTACGAGCAGTACTTC
NA TRBJ1-2 TRBV5-1 NA CASSLRRQLLYGYTF TGCGCCAGCAGCTTGCGGAGACAGCTCCTCTATGGCTACACCTTC
NA TRBJ2-7 TRBV28 NA CASSLSKLFSYEQYF TGTGCCAGCAGTTTATCTAAATTATTCTCCTACGAGCAGTACTTC
NA TRBJ2-1 TRBV5-1 NA CASSLVTAGRLTYNEQFF TGCGCCAGCAGCTTGGTTACGGCAGGGCGGCTTACTTACAATGAGCAGTTCTTC
TRBD2 TRBJ2-7 TRBV7-6 NA CASSHPLAGAYEQYF TGTGCCAGCAGCCACCCCCTAGCGGGAGCGTACGAGCAGTACTTC
TRBD2 TRBJ2-1 TRBV30 NA CAWEREFYNEQFF TGTGCCTGGGAGCGGGAATTCTACAATGAGCAGTTCTTC
TRBD1 TRBJ2-2 TRBV19 NA CASSLGTGSNTGELFF TGTGCCAGTAGCCTAGGGACAGGGAGTAACACCGGGGAGCTGTTTTTT
NA TRBJ2-5 TRBV9 NA CASSALGETQYF TGTGCCAGCAGCGCCCTCGGGGAGACCCAGTACTTC
TRBD1 TRBJ1-1 TRBV13 NA CASSRTGGPGMNTEAFF TGTGCCAGCAGCCGGACAGGGGGCCCTGGGATGAACACTGAAGCTTTCTTT
NA TRBJ2-2 TRBV9 NA CASSVGRYNTGELFF TGTGCCAGCAGCGTAGGGAGATATAACACCGGGGAGCTGTTTTTT
TRBD1 TRBJ2-3 TRBV27 few CASSFGTGFTDTQYF TGTGCCAGCAGTTTCGGGACAGGGTTCACAGATACGCAGTATTTT
NA TRBJ1-2 TRBV7-9 NA CASSSTQQLPYGYTF TGTGCCAGCAGCTCTACCCAACAGTTACCCTATGGCTACACCTTC
TRBD2 TRBJ2-7 TRBV9 NA CASSEGTSGTYEQYF TGTGCCAGCAGCGAGGGGACTAGCGGGACCTACGAGCAGTACTTC
NA TRBJ2-7 TRBV6-4 NA CASSDSSYEQYF TGTGCCAGCAGTGACTCGTCTTACGAGCAGTACTTC
NA TRBJ1-1 TRBV7-9 NA CASSLVSTYTEAFF TGTGCCAGCAGCTTAGTTTCAACTTACACTGAAGCTTTCTTT
TRBD2 TRBJ2-5 TRBV13 once CASSAGGLEETQYF TGTGCCAGCAGTGCGGGGGGGCTGGAGGAGACCCAGTACTTC
TRBD2 TRBJ2-2 TRBV18 NA CASSPPLAGEYTGELFF TGTGCCAGCTCACCTCCTCTAGCGGGAGAATACACCGGGGAGCTGTTTTTT
NA TRBJ2-5 TRBV5-4 NA CASNDRGGAQETQYF TGTGCCAGCAACGACAGGGGAGGGGCTCAAGAGACCCAGTACTTC
NA TRBJ2-1 TRBV5-6 NA CASSLNGATYNEQFF TGTGCCAGCAGCTTGAACGGAGCTACCTACAATGAGCAGTTCTTC
NA TRBJ1-1 TRBV29-1 once CSVEEGREAFF TGCAGCGTTGAAGAGGGCAGGGAAGCTTTCTTT
TRBD2 TRBJ2-7 TRBV5-4 NA CASSFPSGIEQYF TGTGCCAGCAGCTTCCCTAGCGGGATCGAGCAGTACTTC
NA TRBJ2-7 TRBV7-6 once CASSLAVAREQYF TGTGCCAGCAGCTTAGCCGTAGCGCGCGAGCAGTACTTC
TRBD1 TRBJ2-7 TRBV5-5 NA CASSSGTGEYEQYF TGTGCCAGCAGCTCCGGGACAGGAGAATACGAGCAGTACTTC
TRBD1 TRBJ1-1 TRBV11-2 NA CASSLGTTGVAVAFF TGTGCCAGCAGCTTAGGGACGACAGGGGTAGCCGTGGCTTTCTTT
TRBD2 TRBJ2-3 TRBV19 NA CASSIILAGDPTSTDTQYF TGTGCCAGTAGTATTATATTGGCGGGAGATCCAACTAGCACAGATACGCAGTATTTT
NA TRBJ1-2 TRBV30 NA CAWTLSGAAYGYTF TGTGCCTGGACTCTATCAGGGGCAGCCTATGGCTACACCTTC
TRBD1 TRBJ1-5 TRBV9 NA CASSVGDSNQPQHF TGTGCCAGCAGCGTAGGGGACAGTAATCAGCCCCAGCATTTT
NA TRBJ1-6 TRBV10-3 few CAISDQQSDNSPLHF TGTGCCATCAGTGACCAACAGTCAGATAATTCACCCCTCCACTTT
NA TRBJ2-1 TRBV27 NA CASSPLFNEQFF TGTGCCAGCAGCCCGCTATTCAATGAGCAGTTCTTC
NA TRBJ2-7 TRBV6-1 NA CASSEGAPSSYEQYF TGTGCCAGCAGTGAAGGAGCGCCGAGCTCCTACGAGCAGTACTTC
NA TRBJ1-6 TRBV14 NA CASSQVQGGNSPLHF TGTGCCAGCAGCCAAGTGCAGGGAGGAAATTCACCCCTCCACTTT
NA TRBJ1-1 TRBV29-1 once CSVELFAGGRTEAFF TGCAGCGTTGAGCTTTTCGCGGGGGGAAGGACTGAAGCTTTCTTT
TRBD2 TRBJ2-2 TRBV27 NA CASRISGGARGELFF TGTGCCAGCAGGATTAGCGGGGGGGCGCGGGGGGAGCTGTTTTTT
TRBD2 TRBJ2-7 TRBV4-1 NA CASSQTSGSYEQYF TGCGCCAGCAGCCAAACTAGCGGTTCCTACGAGCAGTACTTC
TRBD2 TRBJ2-7 TRBV19 NA CASSTPTSGSSYEQYF TGTGCCAGTAGTACCCCGACTAGCGGGAGCTCCTACGAGCAGTACTTC
NA TRBJ2-7 TRBV12-5 NA CASGLGLLYEQYF TGTGCTAGTGGTTTGGGACTCTTATACGAGCAGTACTTC
TRBD1 TRBJ1-4 TRBV5-1 NA CASKGSQGAHGEKLFF TGCGCCAGCAAGGGGAGTCAGGGGGCGCATGGGGAAAAACTGTTTTTT
NA TRBJ1-4 TRBV7-9 NA CASSLGAGVDQPNEKLFF TGTGCCAGCAGCTTAGGGGCAGGGGTGGATCAACCTAATGAAAAACTGTTTTTT